Shown below are 27 T cell receptor beta chains from a single sample sequenced in a study of shared clonotypes between healthy human individuals. The table came from immunoSEQ multiplex PCR; TCRdb's copy has only in-frame clones and leaves some out. The sample has over 700,000 clones; roughly two thirds are singletons. The specimen was memory CD4+ T cells sorted from blood. Subset in this sample: CD45RA-negative fraction. These receptors were obtained from a woman aged 25 to 39 in good health.

This clone was recorded many times. The chain uses TRBV25-1 and TRBJ2-7, with TRBD1 as a possible D gene (5 bases). Germline assignment: CDR1 MGHDK and CDR2 SYGVNS. V was shortened by 3 bases and J by 1 base, with 10 bases between the two germline ends. This CDR3 spans 14 amino acids. The CDR3 sequence is CASSDTKGSYEQYF. CDR3 in DNA: TGTGCCAGCAGTGACACCAAGGGGTCCTACGAGCAGTACTTC.

In its sample, this clone was seen once. The V gene is TRBV6-1, the J gene TRBJ2-3; 14 bases are shared with TRBD2. Germline V lookup: CDR1 MNHNS, CDR2 SASEGT. CDR3 length: 15 amino acids. V shed 7 bases and J 4 bases; nucleotides not matched to a gene: 4. This CDR3 reads CASKGTSGSSDTQYF. For the CDR3, the DNA is TGTGCCAGCAAGGGGACTAGCGGGAGCTCAGATACGCAGTATTTT.

V gene TRBV21-1 combines with J gene TRBJ1-1. TRBV21-1 is a listed pseudogene. CDR3 length: 17 amino acids. CDR3 amino acids: CASNPLKGGTPNTEAFF. CDR3 nucleotide sequence: TGTGCCAGCAACCCTTTAAAGGGGGGGACCCCGAACACTGAAGCTTTCTTT.

The chain uses TRBV2 and TRBJ2-1, with 8 bases aligning to TRBD2. Germline V gene sequence: CDR1 SNHLY, CDR2 FYNNEI. The CDR3 is made up of 15 amino acids. J gave up 2 bases and V 6 bases, and 6 bases lay outside the gene matches. CDR3 DNA sequence: TGTGCCAGCAGGGTACTAGCGGCCGCCTACAATGAGCAGTTCTTC. As protein: CASRVLAAAYNEQFF.

This clone was observed a single time. The V and J genes are TRBV11-2 and TRBJ2-7; perhaps TRBD1 as D (6 bases). There are 16 residues in the CDR3. Trimming removed 5 bases from V and 2 bases from J, with 19 bases in between. The V gene's germline CDR1 is SGHAT and CDR2 FQNNGV. The CDR3 sequence is CASSEAGTPVTYEQYF. Here the CDR3 DNA reads TGTGCCAGCAGCGAAGCCGGGACACCTGTAACCTACGAGCAGTACTTC.

V is TRBV28 and J is TRBJ2-3, with D hard to call. The V and J ends lost 3 bases and 2 bases respectively, with 15 bases between them. Germline loops: CDR1 MDHEN, CDR2 SYDVKM. This CDR3 has 16 residues. The CDR3 is CASSFLGRLFTDTQYF. CDR3 nucleotide sequence: TGTGCCAGCAGTTTTCTCGGCCGGCTTTTCACAGATACGCAGTATTTT. Looking up the rest from reference TRBV28 and TRBJ2-3 gives the full variable domain: DVKVTQSSRYLVKRTGEKVFLECVQDMDHENMFWYRQDPGLGLRLIYFSYDVKMKEKGDIPEGYSVSREKKERFSLILESASTNQTSMYLCASSFLGRLFTDTQYFGPGTRLTVL.

The chain recombines TRBV5-1 with TRBJ1-5; D is perhaps TRBD1 (6 bases). The CDR3 loop spans 15 amino acids. V lost 1 base to trimming and J lost 4 bases, with 12 bases between them. CDR1 is SGHRS and CDR2 is YFSETQ in the germline V gene. This CDR3 is CASSLSGGRNQPQHF. CDR3 DNA: TGCGCCAGCAGCTTGAGTGGGGGCAGGAATCAGCCCCAGCATTTT.

This clone was counted once. This sequence joins TRBV18 and TRBJ2-7; D is unclear. Germline loops: CDR1 KGHSH, CDR2 LQKENI. V was cut by 2 bases and J by 5 bases, with 19 bases left in between. This CDR3 comprises 16 residues. This chain's CDR3 is CASSPFAARISDEQYF. The CDR3 region has the DNA TGTGCCAGCTCACCATTCGCGGCCCGAATAAGCGACGAGCAGTACTTC.

CDR3 amino acids: CASSPRLAGGLLPLNEQFF. In DNA form, the CDR3 reads TGCGCCAGCAGCCCGAGACTAGCGGGAGGGCTCCTGCCCCTCAATGAGCAGTTCTTC. The chain recombines TRBV4-1 with TRBJ2-1; the match to TRBD2 covers 14 bases. The ends lost 4 bases at V and 6 bases at J; junction bases unmatched: 14. The CDR3 has 19 amino acids. Germline V gene data show CDR1 as MGHRA and CDR2 as YSYEKL.

This clone was detected a few times. The J gene is TRBJ2-7, the V gene TRBV30; perhaps D is TRBD1 or TRBD2 (5 bases each). The length of the CDR3 is 16 residues. With 3 bases removed from V and 0 bases from J, the gap between germline ends came to 18 bases. CDR1 and CDR2 (germline): GTSNPN, SVGIG (reference sequence). The DNA of the CDR3 is TGTGCCTGGAGCAGGTGGGGGTTTCGGGACTCCTACGAGCAGTACTTC. Translation gives CAWSRWGFRDSYEQYF.

The V gene is TRBV7-6, the J gene TRBJ1-3; D is unresolved. CDR3 length: 11 residues. Germline V lookup: CDR1 SGHVS, CDR2 FNYEAQ. The ends were cut back, 1 base at V and 11 bases at J, with 6 bases in the middle. The CDR3 DNA reads as TGTGCCAGCAGCTTAGTGGACGCCATATATTTT. Its protein is CASSLVDAIYF.

In this sample, this clone turned up a few times. The J gene is TRBJ2-7, the V gene TRBV18, with D uncertain. The CDR3 covers 12 residues. Per germline, CDR1 KGHSH and CDR2 LQKENI. V shed 6 bases and J shed 6 bases, with 12 bases lying between them. The CDR3 spells CASSPASSEQYF. The CDR3 DNA sequence: TGTGCCAGCTCCCCAGCGTCTAGCGAGCAGTACTTC.

V gene TRBV9 combines with J gene TRBJ2-5; D possibly corresponds to TRBD2 (5 bases). CDR3 length: 14 amino acids. The V gene lost 0 bases and the J gene lost 5 bases, with 11 bases spanning the gap. Germline assignment: CDR1 SGDLS and CDR2 YYNGEE. DNA for the CDR3: TGTGCCAGCAGCGTAGCCTATCCGGGGGAGACCCAGTACTTC. It translates to CASSVAYPGETQYF.

In the case of this clone: The same CDR3 can be traced to other DNA sequences in this sample. The chain recombines TRBV28 with TRBJ1-1; D may be TRBD1 (5 bases). The CDR3 spans 14 residues. Looked up from germline, CDR1 is MDHEN and CDR2 is SYDVKM. V lost 3 bases and J lost 4, with 12 bases in between. The CDR3 DNA follows: TGTGCCAGCAGTTTCGGAGGGGCAGGCACTGAAGCTTTCTTT. As protein: CASSFGGAGTEAFF.

V gene TRBV5-1 combines with J gene TRBJ2-5, with a possible D match to TRBD1 (5 bases). The CDR3 loop spans 15 amino acids. Looked up from germline, CDR1 is SGHRS and CDR2 is YFSETQ. Trimming left V 10 bases short and J 4 bases short, with 23 bases between. In DNA form, the CDR3 reads TGCGCCTCCAAACCCTCAATGGGCAGGGTAGAGACCCAGTACTTC. Protein: CASKPSMGRVETQYF.

The rearrangement links TRBV27 to TRBJ1-5, with unresolved D. V lost 8 bases and J 9 bases, leaving 14 bases between the germline ends. Per germline, CDR1 MNHEY and CDR2 SMNVEV (reference sequence). The CDR3 extends over 12 amino acids. The CDR3 coding sequence is TGTGCCAGCGGTCCTCTAGCCACGCCCCAGCATTTT. Encoded protein: CASGPLATPQHF.

This chain connects TRBV6-5 to TRBJ1-1; 7 positions agree with TRBD1. V was pared by 6 bases and J by 1 base, with 5 bases of the junction left unmatched. Germline V CDR1 and CDR2: MNHEY, SVGAGI. This CDR3 comprises 14 residues. The CDR3 DNA follows: TGTGCCAGCAGGACGGGACAGTCGAACACTGAAGCTTTCTTT. Amino acids: CASRTGQSNTEAFF.

Of note for this clone: This may arise from a read error, as a much more abundant clone is one base away. The chain is built from TRBV28 and TRBJ1-5, with D tentatively TRBD1 (6 bases). The CDR3 sequence is 12 residues long. Trimming cost V 10 bases and J 0 bases, with 7 bases left between them. CDR1 and CDR2 (germline): MDHEN, SYDVKM. The CDR3 region has the DNA TGTGCCACCAGGGGTAGCAATCAGCCCCAGCATTTT. It specifies CATRGSNQPQHF. The full variable domain, with the rest looked up from reference TRBV28 and TRBJ1-5, is DVKVTQSSRYLVKRTGEKVFLECVQDMDHENMFWYRQDPGLGLRLIYFSYDVKMKEKGDIPEGYSVSREKKERFSLILESASTNQTSMYLCATRGSNQPQHFGDGTRLSIL.

The chain recombines TRBV27 with TRBJ1-1, with D uncertain. The length of the CDR3 is 13 residues. Trimming shortened V by 6 bases and J by 1 base, and 9 bases separated the two germline ends. Germline loops: CDR1 MNHEY, CDR2 SMNVEV (reference sequence). The CDR3 DNA reads TGTGCCAGCAGATCCCCAGGGAACACTGAAGCTTTCTTT. It codes for CASRSPGNTEAFF.

V and J are TRBV23-1 and TRBJ1-2, with 8 bases identical to TRBD1. TRBV23-1 is an open reading frame whose function is uncertain. The CDR3 runs 20 residues. J lost 3 bases, V lost 1 base, and 19 bases had no gene match. The CDR3, as DNA: TGCGCCAGCAGTCAATTCCCAACTTACCTAAAGACAGGGGTACACTATGGCTACACCTTC. It is translated as CASSQFPTYLKTGVHYGYTF.

With regard to this clone: Other nucleotide sequences from this sample produce the same CDR3. This chain joins TRBV7-2 and TRBJ1-5, with D unresolved. V lost 5 bases, J lost 3 bases, and 8 bases lay in between. CDR1 and CDR2 from the germline V gene are SGHTA and FQGNSA. CDR3 size: 13 residues. This CDR3 is CASSLYPNQPQHF. The DNA for the CDR3 is TGTGCCAGCAGCCTCTATCCCAATCAGCCCCAGCATTTT.

CDR3 sequence: CASSIGLAVGNEQFF. CDR3 DNA sequence: TGTGCCAGTAGTATCGGACTAGCGGTGGGGAATGAGCAGTTCTTC. The V and J genes are TRBV19 and TRBJ2-1; 10 bases fit TRBD2. Trimming removed 3 bases from V and 7 bases from J; junction bases left unmatched: 6. The CDR3 contains 15 residues. Germline V gives CDR1 LNHDA, CDR2 SQIVND (reference sequence). The variable domain in full, completed from reference TRBV19 and TRBJ2-1, reads DGGITQSPKYLFRKEGQNVTLSCEQNLNHDAMYWYRQDPGQGLRLIYYSQIVNDFQKGDIAEGYSVSREKKESFPLTVTSAQKNPTAFYLCASSIGLAVGNEQFFGPGTRLTVL.

The chain couples TRBV19 to TRBJ2-2; TRBD2 matches at 8 bases. Per germline, CDR1 LNHDA and CDR2 SQIVND (reference sequence). This CDR3 region has 15 residues. V shed 3 bases and J 4 bases; nucleotides not matched to a gene: 4. CDR3 sequence (DNA): TGTGCCAGTAGTATTCCGGGGGGGACCACCGGGGAGCTGTTTTTT. Translation gives CASSIPGGTTGELFF.

J is TRBJ2-5 and V is TRBV25-1; 10 bases match TRBD2. With V trimmed by 3 bases and J by 3 bases, 7 bases remained unmatched. Per germline, CDR1 MGHDK and CDR2 SYGVNS. The CDR3 runs 16 residues. CDR3 bases: TGTGCCAGCAGTGATACCGGGACTAGCGAGAAAGAGACCCAGTACTTC. It is translated as CASSDTGTSEKETQYF.

In its sample, this clone was seen once. This chain connects TRBV30 to TRBJ1-2, with D perhaps TRBD1 (6 bases). In germline, CDR1 is GTSNPN, CDR2 SVGIG (reference sequence). V was trimmed by 7 bases and J by 5 bases, leaving 20 bases between them. This CDR3 contains 14 residues. The CDR3 bases are TGTGCCTCCACAGTCGGGGGGCAGGGGTATGGCTACACCTTC. Protein sequence: CASTVGGQGYGYTF.

A remark on this clone: In the same sample, other DNA sequences code for this CDR3. This chain connects TRBV2 to TRBJ2-5, with D unresolved. This CDR3 is 12 amino acids long. Trimming cost V 2 bases and J 5 bases, with 6 bases left between them. Germline V gene sequence: CDR1 SNHLY, CDR2 FYNNEI. The CDR3 protein is CASSERRETQYF. Here the CDR3 DNA reads TGTGCCAGCAGTGAACGAAGGGAGACCCAGTACTTC.

V is TRBV28 and J is TRBJ1-5, with no clear D. With 3 bases removed from V and 5 bases from J, the gap between germline ends came to 8 bases. Per the germline V gene, CDR1 is MDHEN and CDR2 is SYDVKM. CDR3 length: 13 amino acids. The CDR3 loop reads CASSFSGDQPQHF. The CDR3 DNA follows: TGTGCCAGCAGTTTCTCGGGAGATCAGCCCCAGCATTTT. The entire variable domain, with the rest obtained from reference TRBV28 and TRBJ1-5, is as follows: DVKVTQSSRYLVKRTGEKVFLECVQDMDHENMFWYRQDPGLGLRLIYFSYDVKMKEKGDIPEGYSVSREKKERFSLILESASTNQTSMYLCASSFSGDQPQHFGDGTRLSIL.